This T cell receptor (beta chain) was sequenced during a study of beta chain features in type 1 diabetes. From germline, CDR1 is ENHRY and CDR2 SYGVKD. The CDR3 is made up of 15 amino acids. Trimming removed 3 bases at V and 1 base at J, with 10 bases between. The sequenced template was cDNA made from the entire isolated RNA. Some clones are missing from TCRdb's copy, which holds only in-frame ones; the method was immunoSEQ multiplex PCR. The table lists 200,000 to 250,000 clones, 68% of them singletons. The sequence was collected from a man aged 30-40 years in good health. The V call is TRBV10-3, the J call TRBJ2-4; no clear D gene. Material: naive CD4+ T cells from blood. The CDR3 loop is CAISEGRSAKNIQYF. CDR3 nucleotide sequence: TGTGCCATCAGTGAAGGTCGTTCTGCCAAAAACATTCAGTACTTC.